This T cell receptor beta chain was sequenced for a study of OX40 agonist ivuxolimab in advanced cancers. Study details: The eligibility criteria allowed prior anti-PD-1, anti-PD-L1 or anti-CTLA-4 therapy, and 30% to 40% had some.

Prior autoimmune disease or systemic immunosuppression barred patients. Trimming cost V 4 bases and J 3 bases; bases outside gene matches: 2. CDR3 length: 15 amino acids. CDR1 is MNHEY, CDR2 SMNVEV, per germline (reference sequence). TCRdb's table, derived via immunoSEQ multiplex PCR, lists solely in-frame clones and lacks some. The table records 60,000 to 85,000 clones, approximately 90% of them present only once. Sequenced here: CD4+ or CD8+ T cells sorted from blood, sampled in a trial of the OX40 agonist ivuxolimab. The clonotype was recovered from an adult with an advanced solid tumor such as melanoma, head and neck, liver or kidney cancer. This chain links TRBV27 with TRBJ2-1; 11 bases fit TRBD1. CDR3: CASSSGTGGYNEQFF. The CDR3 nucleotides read TGTGCCAGCAGTTCAGGGACAGGGGGCTACAATGAGCAGTTCTTC.